The entry that follows covers one T cell receptor beta chain sequence. This CDR3 is built from 15 residues. The V gene's germline CDR1 is SGHTA and CDR2 FQGNSA. V was trimmed by 4 bases and J by 4 bases, leaving 16 bases between them. The data stem from a study of T-cell memory formation after mild COVID-19. Study information: For the most part, TCR clusters were specific to one donor.

TCRdb ran MiXCR on the 5' RACE reads and lists one entry per CDR3 protein. The sample lists fewer than 110,000 distinct CDR3 sequences, over 13% occurring once. The rearrangement joins TRBV7-2 to TRBJ2-5; weak D call: TRBD2 (7 bases). This TCR was sampled from a man between 18 and 29 years old who had mild COVID-19 (a few samples of this study predate the infection). Cell type and time point are not known. The sequencing input was PBMCs or a T cell subset sorted from them (not recorded which). CDR3 sequence (DNA): TGTGCCAGCAGCTCCCTTCTGGCGGGGGCAGAGACCCAGTACTTC. Translating gives CASSSLLAGAETQYF.